This is a list of T cell receptor beta chains from one sample in a study of cytomegalovirus exposure and HLA in healthy donors. TCRdb's copy holds only in-frame clones and misses some; the assay was immunoSEQ multiplex PCR. Here the sample spans about 63,000 clones, 70% to 90% being singletons. Sample: PBMCs. These receptor sequences come from a young woman in good health and CMV-seronegative. Both conserved end residues are part of each CDR3.

v_gene: TRBV10-2
CDR3aa: CASSEPGTGLYLYEQFF

v_gene: TRBV18
CDR3aa: CASSPDPGAAYEQYF

v_gene: TRBV28
CDR3aa: CASSRDRDDQPQHF

v_gene: TRBV6-1
CDR3aa: CASSELGGTGELFF

v_gene: TRBV5-8
CDR3aa: CASSLDRGISGNTIYF

v_gene: TRBV23-1
CDR3aa: CASSQSRQGGSTDTQYF

v_gene: TRBV5-1
CDR3aa: CASSLGTSGVHEQYF

v_gene: TRBV6-1
CDR3aa: CASQQGNTEAFF

v_gene: TRBV5-4
CDR3aa: CASSAPTGKGTDTQYF

v_gene: TRBV6-1
CDR3aa: CASSEGLDSGEQYF

v_gene: TRBV28
CDR3aa: CASSLALPIRDGDTQYF

v_gene: TRBV7-4
CDR3aa: CASSSQGPQHF

v_gene: TRBV5-8
CDR3aa: CASTHGGYGAYEQYF

v_gene: TRBV9
CDR3aa: CASSVAGGGTDTQYF

v_gene: TRBV18
CDR3aa: CASSPRSSLNSPLHF

v_gene: TRBV4-2
CDR3aa: CASSYSRGSNQPQHF

v_gene: TRBV28
CDR3aa: CASSFGQAYGYTF

v_gene: TRBV6-4
CDR3aa: CASRARGGSADTQYF

v_gene: TRBV19
CDR3aa: CASSQGASNQPQHF

v_gene: TRBV19
CDR3aa: CASSSMTGALSYNEQFF

v_gene: TRBV15
CDR3aa: CATSREGRVGEQFF

v_gene: TRBV5-4
CDR3aa: CASSLGVSGGNNSPLHF

v_gene: TRBV5-5
CDR3aa: CASSLDSPYGYTF

v_gene: TRBV5-6
CDR3aa: CASSLSWQGIEAFF

v_gene: TRBV5-1
CDR3aa: CASSSGGLGLLTDTQYF

v_gene: TRBV30
CDR3aa: CARSGTSPTDEQFF

v_gene: TRBV29-1
CDR3aa: CSVGTGLNTEAFF

v_gene: TRBV27
CDR3aa: CASSLTGTSGGQETQYF

v_gene: TRBV2
CDR3aa: CASSGTSGGATQGEQYF

v_gene: TRBV15
CDR3aa: CATGLRLAGETQYF

v_gene: TRBV7-6
CDR3aa: CASSLETASGRHYEQYF

v_gene: TRBV5-4
CDR3aa: CASSLSGSHQPQHF

v_gene: TRBV7-6
CDR3aa: CASSLEGTSGTYEQYF

v_gene: TRBV6-1
CDR3aa: CASSVAGGPVDTQYF

v_gene: TRBV7-9
CDR3aa: CASSLPGGETQYF

v_gene: TRBV7-6
CDR3aa: CASSAPFAKNEKLFF

v_gene: TRBV2
CDR3aa: CASSPGAGLYEQYF

v_gene: TRBV19
CDR3aa: CGRGNYGYTF

v_gene: TRBV5-5
CDR3aa: CASSPGTLIFYEQYF

v_gene: TRBV5-1
CDR3aa: CASSLDGQSIYGYTF

v_gene: TRBV18
CDR3aa: CASSTTSSGELFF

v_gene: TRBV28
CDR3aa: CASSTNRERGYGYTF

v_gene: TRBV5-8
CDR3aa: CASLGVNTEAFF

v_gene: TRBV14
CDR3aa: CASSQDGWGAGLSPYEQYF

v_gene: TRBV6-5
CDR3aa: CASRTGGNQPQHF

v_gene: TRBV7-8
CDR3aa: CASSPTGGGLHTEAFF

v_gene: TRBV10-3
CDR3aa: CAISGGDSNQPQHF

v_gene: TRBV7-9
CDR3aa: CASSFNTANYGYTF

v_gene: TRBV28
CDR3aa: CASSLRVGLEIRRTYEQYF

v_gene: TRBV5-1
CDR3aa: CASSLGIRNGQNTEAFF

v_gene: TRBV16
CDR3aa: CASSPFIQYNEQFF

v_gene: TRBV2
CDR3aa: CASSERGLEVPDTQYF

v_gene: TRBV28
CDR3aa: CASSFRRETQYF

v_gene: TRBV27
CDR3aa: CASSFASGGFPEQYF

v_gene: TRBV28
CDR3aa: CASRQTGIVYGYTF